The next 21 T cell receptor beta chains were all read from a single sample in a study of identical twins. TCRdb redid the calling of the 5' RACE reads with MiXCR, one entry per CDR3 protein. Of 700,000 or so distinct CDR3 sequences listed, about 20% are singletons. The same data also went into a second study, on T cells expressing NK-cell markers.

Material: PBMCs. These receptors were obtained from a woman between 18 and 30 years old in good health.

At least ten counts were recorded for this clonotype. The rearrangement uses TRBV29-1 and TRBJ2-5; D uncertain. V was clipped by 2 bases and J by 4 bases, with 11 bases between them. Germline CDR1 reads SQVTM; CDR2 reads ANQGSEA. This CDR3 region has 13 residues. The CDR3 coding sequence is TGCAGCGTTGAAAGTGTGAGAGGAGAGACCCAGTACTTC. Protein: CSVESVRGETQYF. Full variable domain (missing parts from reference TRBV29-1 and TRBJ2-5): SAVISQKPSRDICQRGTSLTIQCQVDSQVTMMFWYRQQPGQSLTLIATANQGSEATYESGFVIDKFPISRPNLTFSTLTVSNMSPEDSSIYLCSVESVRGETQYFGPGTRLLVL.

This clonotype was seen at least ten times. This rearrangement joins TRBV20-1 to TRBJ2-3; D is perhaps TRBD1 or TRBD2 (5 bases each). The CDR3 sequence is 12 residues long. V was clipped by 1 base and J by 4 bases, with 6 bases between them. Germline CDR1 and CDR2: DFQATT and SNEGSKA (reference sequence). CDR3 sequence reads: CSARGGADTQYF. CDR3 DNA sequence: TGCAGTGCTAGAGGAGGGGCAGATACGCAGTATTTT.

This sequence joins TRBV20-1 and TRBJ1-6; D might be TRBD1 (5 bases). The CDR3 has 14 residues. The germline gives CDR1 DFQATT, CDR2 SNEGSKA (reference sequence). Trimming left V 3 bases short and J 12 bases short, with 18 bases between. CDR3 sequence reads: CSASSRVLGGPLHF. The CDR3 coding sequence is TGCAGTGCTAGTTCCAGGGTGCTCGGAGGACCCCTCCACTTT.

The table lists this clonotype with many counts. V usage is TRBV20-1 and J usage is TRBJ2-7, with 9 bases matching TRBD1. From germline, CDR1 is DFQATT and CDR2 SNEGSKA (reference sequence). J lost 3 bases, V lost 6 bases, and 3 bases had no gene match. The CDR3 totals 12 residues. The CDR3 DNA sequence: TGCAGTGCCCGGACAGGGGTCTACGAGCAGTACTTC. Translation gives CSARTGVYEQYF.

This clonotype has a handful of counts. The chain combines TRBV15 with TRBJ1-1, with 9 nucleotides matching TRBD1. Germline assignment: CDR1 LNHNV and CDR2 YYDKDF (reference sequence). V shed 0 bases, J shed 1 base, and the junction held 6 bases outside the gene matches. The CDR3 loop spans 17 amino acids. The CDR3 DNA is TGTGCCACCAGCAGAGAACAAGGACAGGGGTGGAACACTGAAGCTTTCTTT. It is translated as CATSREQGQGWNTEAFF.

This clonotype was seen at least ten times. The V gene is TRBV10-3, the J gene TRBJ2-2; D perhaps matches TRBD2 (6 bases). The CDR3 runs to 13 residues. In germline, CDR1 is ENHRY, CDR2 SYGVKD. Trimming pared 11 bases from V and 1 base from J, leaving 11 bases between. The DNA of the CDR3 is TGTGCCTACCGGGACTGGAACACCGGGGAGCTGTTTTTT. As protein: CAYRDWNTGELFF.

The V gene is TRBV20-1, the J gene TRBJ2-1; tentative D call: TRBD1 (6 bases). Germline loops: CDR1 DFQATT, CDR2 SNEGSKA (reference sequence). The CDR3 has 14 amino acids. Trimming shortened V by 1 base and J by 7 bases, and 14 bases separated the two germline ends. CDR3 nucleotide sequence: TGCAGTGCTAGAGCGGGATATAGGGGGAATGAGCAGTTCTTC. This gives the protein CSARAGYRGNEQFF.

This clonotype was observed a few times. The chain uses TRBV6-5 and TRBJ2-7; weak D call: TRBD2 (5 bases). Germline V gene sequence: CDR1 MNHEY, CDR2 SVGAGI. The CDR3 loop spans 15 amino acids. Trimming removed 0 bases from V and 0 bases from J, with 9 bases in between. The CDR3 DNA follows: TGTGCCAGCAGTTACTCGAGGGTTAGCTCCTACGAGCAGTACTTC. This sequence encodes CASSYSRVSSYEQYF.

This clonotype has more than one count but fewer than ten. The chain links TRBV20-1 to TRBJ1-1; TRBD1 aligns across 7 bases. The J segment lost 12 bases and the V segment lost 5 bases, leaving 24 bases of the junction unmatched. The CDR3 extends over 16 amino acids. Germline CDR1 reads DFQATT; CDR2 reads SNEGSKA (reference sequence). The DNA for the CDR3 is TGCAGTGCTTCCCGGACAGGACCCGGTAACACTGAAGCAACTTTCTTT. Encoded protein: CSASRTGPGNTEATFF.

In this sample, this clonotype turned up many times. The chain couples TRBV15 to TRBJ2-5, with 7 positions matching TRBD1. The germline V gene has CDR1 LNHNV and CDR2 YYDKDF (reference sequence). The V and J ends lost 4 bases and 5 bases, in that order; junction bases with no gene match: 7. The CDR3 totals 14 residues. CDR3 bases: TGTGCCACCAGCACGAGAGGGGGCCCGGAGACCCAGTACTTC. This translates into CATSTRGGPETQYF.

The CDR3 nucleotides read TGTGCCAGCAGTTACTCATCGGGAGGTCAGAATGAGCAGTTCTTC. It is translated as CASSYSSGGQNEQFF. V gene TRBV6-5 combines with J gene TRBJ2-1; 7 nucleotides match TRBD2. V trimming: 0 bases; J trimming: 7 bases; junction bases outside the gene matches: 6. This CDR3 is built from 15 residues. From germline, CDR1 is MNHEY and CDR2 SVGAGI.

This sequence joins TRBV29-1 and TRBJ2-3; D could derive from TRBD1 or TRBD2 (5 bases each). V lost 3 bases to trimming and J lost 2 bases, with 21 bases between them. The CDR3 length is 17 residues. Per the germline V gene, CDR1 is SQVTM and CDR2 is ANQGSEA. The CDR3: CSVDLLPSRVPTDTQYF. DNA of the CDR3: TGCAGCGTTGATCTCCTCCCTAGCAGGGTTCCCACAGATACGCAGTATTTT.

CDR3 sequence: CAFGLAGAETQYF. The CDR3 DNA follows: TGTGCCTTTGGACTAGCGGGAGCGGAGACCCAGTACTTC. The V and J genes are TRBV30 and TRBJ2-5, with 13 bases aligning to TRBD2. Germline V gene lookup returns CDR1 GTSNPN and CDR2 SVGIG (reference sequence). After removal of 7 bases from V and 5 bases from J, the junction contained 4 bases not matched to a gene. The CDR3 spans 13 residues.

The CDR3 sequence: CASRNRTSGRGGTYEQYF. DNA for the CDR3: TGTGCCAGCAGAAACAGGACTAGCGGGAGAGGCGGGACCTACGAGCAGTACTTC. The gene calls are TRBV6-2 or TRBV6-3 and TRBJ2-7, with 13 bases matching TRBD2. V shed 6 bases, J shed 2 bases, and the junction held 13 bases outside the gene matches. CDR1 is MNHEY and CDR2 is SVGEGT in the germline V gene. The CDR3 is 18 residues long.

This clonotype was found a few times. The genes are TRBV15 and TRBJ2-1, with a weak D call TRBD1 (6 bases). In germline, CDR1 is LNHNV, CDR2 YYDKDF (reference sequence). The CDR3 runs to 13 residues. V was cut by 3 bases and J by 6 bases, with 9 bases left in between. CDR3 in amino acids: CATSSTGPNEQFF. In DNA form, the CDR3 reads TGTGCCACCAGCAGTACAGGGCCCAATGAGCAGTTCTTC.

Remarks on this clonotype: Sequence at one end of the junction differs from germline and may be a read error. This chain joins TRBV20-1 and TRBJ2-1; D is perhaps TRBD2 (6 bases). Germline CDR1 is DFQATT and CDR2 is SNEGSKA (reference sequence). The CDR3 contains 15 residues. CDR3 bases: TGCAGTGCTGGAGAAGGGAGGAGCTCCTACAATGAGCAGTTCTTC. This sequence encodes CSAGEGRSSYNEQFF.

The rearrangement links TRBV6-2 or TRBV6-3 to TRBJ2-7, with 11 bases fitting TRBD2. Germline CDR1 MNHEY, CDR2 SVGEGT. The V segment lost 4 bases and the J segment 4 bases; nucleotides outside the gene matches: 12. The CDR3 totals 17 residues. The chain's CDR3 is CASSFSGLAGGPYEQYF. CDR3 DNA sequence: TGTGCCAGCAGTTTCTCGGGTCTAGCGGGAGGACCTTACGAGCAGTACTTC.

There are many counts of this clonotype. This chain joins TRBV11-2 and TRBJ2-1; TRBD2 is a possible D gene (5 bases). The germline V gene encodes CDR1 SGHAT and CDR2 FQNNGV. Trimming shortened V by 0 bases and J by 4 bases, and 19 bases separated the two germline ends. The CDR3 runs 18 residues. CDR3 bases: TGTGCCAGCAGCTTAGAATACAGCGGTAGCTTCGGGTACAATGAGCAGTTCTTC. Translation: CASSLEYSGSFGYNEQFF.

This clonotype was detected a few times. The chain has TRBV5-1 and TRBJ2-7; a weak D match, TRBD1 (6 bases). The germline gives CDR1 SGHRS, CDR2 YFSETQ. V was cut by 2 bases and J by 5 bases, with 14 bases left in between. CDR3 length equals 14 residues. The CDR3 sequence: CASSLSGVVDEQYF. CDR3 sequence (DNA): TGCGCCAGCAGCTTATCAGGGGTGGTCGACGAGCAGTACTTC.

This clonotype occurred many times. The rearrangement uses TRBV6-5 and TRBJ2-1; 11 nucleotides agree with TRBD2. CDR3 length equals 16 residues. Losses at the gene ends were 2 bases for V and 7 bases for J; bases not matched to a gene: 7. Per the germline V gene, CDR1 is MNHEY and CDR2 is SVGAGI. CDR3 in amino acids: CASSYAIAGGPNEQFF. The DNA of the CDR3 is TGTGCCAGCAGTTACGCGATAGCGGGAGGGCCGAATGAGCAGTTCTTC.

Only a few counts were recorded for this clonotype. V gene TRBV20-1 combines with J gene TRBJ2-2, with D unresolved. The length of the CDR3 is 13 residues. Per the germline V gene, CDR1 is DFQATT and CDR2 is SNEGSKA (reference sequence). V lost 0 bases, J lost 9 bases, and 11 bases lay in between. The CDR3 region has the DNA TGCAGTGCTAGAGATCACATCTCCCGGGAGCTGTTTTTT. Its translation is CSARDHISRELFF.